There are a few counts of the clone carrying this T cell receptor (beta chain). Antigen unknown. V was pared by 5 bases and J by 8 bases, with 9 bases of the junction left unmatched. The CDR3 totals 14 residues. From germline, CDR1 is SGHNT and CDR2 YENEEA. This record comes from a study of metastatic and nonmetastatic thyroid tumors. Study information: Peripheral blood and tumor or nodule samples from malignant and benign thyroid patients were compared. The study's findings and limits: Reported TCR beta diversity, measured in blood and tumor, was significantly higher for malignant thyroid tumors than for benign nodules.

Patients were all untreated before their thyroid surgery. Authors' processing steps: Clinicopathological groups differed in CDR3, with these differences serving to build a distant-metastasis classifier for papillary thyroid cancer. TCRdb reprocessed the PCR reads using MiXCR. Clone size and V and J calls follow TCRdb, not the original study. Among around 17,000 clones listed, around a third were seen once. The TCR sequence derives from a male donor with papillary thyroid cancer or a benign thyroid nodule (not recorded which). Some clones in this sample may be carry-over from other donors' samples. The J gene is TRBJ1-3, the V gene TRBV11-3; 7 bases are a match to TRBD1. The sequenced sample consisted of tumor tissue. The CDR3 loop reads CASSGLTGVDTIYF. DNA of the CDR3: TGTGCCAGCAGCGGACTCACAGGGGTAGACACCATATATTTT.